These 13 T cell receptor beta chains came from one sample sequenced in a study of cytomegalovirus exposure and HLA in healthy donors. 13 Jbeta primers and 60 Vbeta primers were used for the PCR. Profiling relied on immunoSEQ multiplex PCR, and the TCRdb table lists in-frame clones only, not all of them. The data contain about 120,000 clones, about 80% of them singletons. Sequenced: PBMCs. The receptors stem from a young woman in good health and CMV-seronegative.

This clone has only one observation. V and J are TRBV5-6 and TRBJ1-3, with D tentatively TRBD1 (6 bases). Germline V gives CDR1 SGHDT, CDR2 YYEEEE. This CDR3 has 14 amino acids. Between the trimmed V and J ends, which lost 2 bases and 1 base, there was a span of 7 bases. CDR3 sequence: CASSLQGSGNTIYF. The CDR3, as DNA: TGTGCCAGCAGCTTACAGGGATCTGGAAACACCATATATTTT.

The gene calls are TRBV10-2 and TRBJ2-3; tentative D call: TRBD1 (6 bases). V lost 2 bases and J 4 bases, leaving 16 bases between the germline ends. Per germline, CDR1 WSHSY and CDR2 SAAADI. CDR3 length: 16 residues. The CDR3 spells CASSEVGRGGPDTQYF. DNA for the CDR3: TGCGCCAGCAGTGAGGTGGGCAGGGGTGGCCCAGATACGCAGTATTTT.

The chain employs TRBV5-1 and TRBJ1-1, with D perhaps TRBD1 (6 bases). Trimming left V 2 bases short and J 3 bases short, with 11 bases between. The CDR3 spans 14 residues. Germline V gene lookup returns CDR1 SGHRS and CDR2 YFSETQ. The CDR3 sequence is CASSLQGGDTEAFF. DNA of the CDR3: TGCGCCAGCAGCTTACAGGGAGGGGACACTGAAGCTTTCTTT.

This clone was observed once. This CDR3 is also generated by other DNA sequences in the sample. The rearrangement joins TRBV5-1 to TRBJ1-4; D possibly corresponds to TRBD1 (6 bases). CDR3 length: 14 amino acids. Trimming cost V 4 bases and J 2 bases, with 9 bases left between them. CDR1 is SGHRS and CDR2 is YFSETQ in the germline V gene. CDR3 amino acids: CASSLTGTNEKLFF. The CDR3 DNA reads TGCGCCAGCAGCCTGACAGGTACTAATGAAAAACTGTTTTTT. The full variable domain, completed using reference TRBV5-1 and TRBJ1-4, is KAGVTQTPRYLIKTRGQQVTLSCSPISGHRSVSWYQQTPGQGLQFLFEYFSETQRNKGNFPGRFSGRQFSNSRSEMNVSTLELGDSALYLCASSLTGTNEKLFFGSGTQLSVL.

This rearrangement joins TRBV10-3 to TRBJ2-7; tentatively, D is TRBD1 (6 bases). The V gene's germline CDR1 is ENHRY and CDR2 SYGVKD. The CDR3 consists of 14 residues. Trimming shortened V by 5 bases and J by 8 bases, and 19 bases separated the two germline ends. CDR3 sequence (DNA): TGTGCCATCAGTTCAGGCCGGGAAGGGGGAAAGCAGTACTTC. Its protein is CAISSGREGGKQYF.

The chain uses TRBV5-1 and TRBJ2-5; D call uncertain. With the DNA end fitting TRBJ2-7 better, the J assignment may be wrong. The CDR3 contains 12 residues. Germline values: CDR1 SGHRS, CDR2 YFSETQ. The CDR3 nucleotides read TGCGCCAGCAGCTTGGGGGCCTACGAGCAGTACTTC. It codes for CASSLGAYEQYF.

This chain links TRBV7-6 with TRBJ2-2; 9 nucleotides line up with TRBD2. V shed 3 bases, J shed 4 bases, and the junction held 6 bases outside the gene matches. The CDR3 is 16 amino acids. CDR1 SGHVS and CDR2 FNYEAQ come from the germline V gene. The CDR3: CASSFGTSHTTGELFF. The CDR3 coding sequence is TGTGCCAGCAGCTTCGGGACTAGCCATACCACCGGGGAGCTGTTTTTT.

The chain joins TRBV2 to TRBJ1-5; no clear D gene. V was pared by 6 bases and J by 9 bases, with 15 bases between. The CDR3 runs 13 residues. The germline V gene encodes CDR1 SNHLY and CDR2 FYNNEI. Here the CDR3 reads CASRGSFLAPQHF. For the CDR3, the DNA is TGTGCCAGCAGAGGGAGTTTCCTTGCGCCCCAGCATTTT.

The CDR3 spells CASSVSSGGAETQYF. The DNA for the CDR3 is TGTGCCAGCAGCGTAAGTTCCGGGGGGGCAGAGACCCAGTACTTC. V usage is TRBV9 and J usage is TRBJ2-5; TRBD2 aligns across 8 bases. After removal of 1 base from V and 4 bases from J, the junction contained 6 bases not matched to a gene. CDR3 size: 15 residues. Germline loops: CDR1 SGDLS, CDR2 YYNGEE.

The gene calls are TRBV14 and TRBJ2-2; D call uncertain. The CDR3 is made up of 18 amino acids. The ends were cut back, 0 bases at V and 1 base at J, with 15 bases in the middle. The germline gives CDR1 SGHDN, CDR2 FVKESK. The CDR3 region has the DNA TGTGCCAGCAGCCAAGATTCCCCCTTTTTCTTGAACACCGGGGAGCTGTTTTTT. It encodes CASSQDSPFFLNTGELFF.

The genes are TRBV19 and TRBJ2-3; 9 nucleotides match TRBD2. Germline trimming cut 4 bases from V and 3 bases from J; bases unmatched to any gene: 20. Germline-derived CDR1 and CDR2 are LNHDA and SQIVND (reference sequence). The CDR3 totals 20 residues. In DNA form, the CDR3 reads TGTGCCAGTAGTACCTTCCTCGCGGGAGGGCCCCTGGTCTTAACAGATACGCAGTATTTT. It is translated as CASSTFLAGGPLVLTDTQYF.

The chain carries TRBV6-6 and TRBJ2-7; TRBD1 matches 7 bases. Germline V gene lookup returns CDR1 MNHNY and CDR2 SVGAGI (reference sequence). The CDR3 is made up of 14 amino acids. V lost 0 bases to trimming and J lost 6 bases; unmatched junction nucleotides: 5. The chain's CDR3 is CASSYSGDRLEQYF. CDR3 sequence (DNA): TGTGCCAGCAGTTACTCCGGGGACAGACTCGAGCAGTACTTC.

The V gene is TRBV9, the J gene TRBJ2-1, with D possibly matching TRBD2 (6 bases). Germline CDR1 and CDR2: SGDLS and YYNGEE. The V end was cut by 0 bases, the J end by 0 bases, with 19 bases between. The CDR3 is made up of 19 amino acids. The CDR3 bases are TGTGCCAGCAGCGTAGTCGGGGGTCGTGGCTCGCGCTCCTACAATGAGCAGTTCTTC. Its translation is CASSVVGGRGSRSYNEQFF.